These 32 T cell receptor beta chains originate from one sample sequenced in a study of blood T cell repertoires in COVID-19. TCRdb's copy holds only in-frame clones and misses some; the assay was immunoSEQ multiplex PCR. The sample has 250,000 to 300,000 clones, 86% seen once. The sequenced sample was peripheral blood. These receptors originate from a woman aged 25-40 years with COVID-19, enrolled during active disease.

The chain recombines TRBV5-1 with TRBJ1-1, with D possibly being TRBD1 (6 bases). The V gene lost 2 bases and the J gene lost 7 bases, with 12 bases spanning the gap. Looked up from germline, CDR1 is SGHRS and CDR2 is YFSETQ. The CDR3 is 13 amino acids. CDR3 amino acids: CASSFADRDEAFF. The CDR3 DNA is TGCGCCAGCAGCTTCGCGGACAGAGATGAAGCTTTCTTT.

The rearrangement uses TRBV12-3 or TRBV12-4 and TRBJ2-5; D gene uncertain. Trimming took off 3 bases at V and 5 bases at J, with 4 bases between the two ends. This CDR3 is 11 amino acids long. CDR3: CASSLEETQYF. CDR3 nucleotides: TGTGCCAGCAGTTTGGAGGAGACCCAGTACTTC.

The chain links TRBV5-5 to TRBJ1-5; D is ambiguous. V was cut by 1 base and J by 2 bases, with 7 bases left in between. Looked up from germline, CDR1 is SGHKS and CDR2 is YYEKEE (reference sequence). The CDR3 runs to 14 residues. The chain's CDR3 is CASSLFGGNQPQHF. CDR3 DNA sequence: TGTGCCAGCAGCTTGTTCGGAGGCAATCAGCCCCAGCATTTT.

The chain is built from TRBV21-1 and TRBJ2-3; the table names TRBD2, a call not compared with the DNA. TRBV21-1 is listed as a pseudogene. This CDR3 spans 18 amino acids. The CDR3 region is CASSKRGLDCLGTDTQYF. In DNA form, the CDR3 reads TGTGCCAGCAGCAAGAGGGGACTAGATTGTCTTGGCACAGATACGCAGTATTTT.

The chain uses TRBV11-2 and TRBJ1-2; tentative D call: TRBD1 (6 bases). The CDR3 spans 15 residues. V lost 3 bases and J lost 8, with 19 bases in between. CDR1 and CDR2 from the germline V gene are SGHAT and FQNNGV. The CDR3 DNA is TGTGCCAGCAGCTTTTCATCCAGGGGCGAGAACGGCTACACCTTC. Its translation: CASSFSSRGENGYTF.

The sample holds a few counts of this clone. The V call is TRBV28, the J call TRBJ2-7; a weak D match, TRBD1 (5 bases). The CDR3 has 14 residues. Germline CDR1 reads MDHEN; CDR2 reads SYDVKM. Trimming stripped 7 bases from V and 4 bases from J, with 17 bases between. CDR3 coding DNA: TGTGCCAGCACCGGACACAGATTCTATTACGAGCAGTACTTC. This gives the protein CASTGHRFYYEQYF.

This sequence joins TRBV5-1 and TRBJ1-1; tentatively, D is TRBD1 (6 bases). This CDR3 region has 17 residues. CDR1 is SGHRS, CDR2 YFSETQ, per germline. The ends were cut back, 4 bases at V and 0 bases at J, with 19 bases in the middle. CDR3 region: CASSLFPVTGMNTEAFF. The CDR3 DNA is TGCGCCAGCAGCCTCTTCCCCGTGACAGGCATGAACACTGAAGCTTTCTTT.

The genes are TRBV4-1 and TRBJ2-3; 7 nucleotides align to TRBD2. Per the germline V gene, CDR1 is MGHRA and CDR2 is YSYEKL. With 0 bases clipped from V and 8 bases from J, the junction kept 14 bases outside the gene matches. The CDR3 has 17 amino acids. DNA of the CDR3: TGCGCCAGCAGCCAAGAGAGGCGTGGGGGGGTAGTGGGTACGCAGTATTTT. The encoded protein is CASSQERRGGVVGTQYF.

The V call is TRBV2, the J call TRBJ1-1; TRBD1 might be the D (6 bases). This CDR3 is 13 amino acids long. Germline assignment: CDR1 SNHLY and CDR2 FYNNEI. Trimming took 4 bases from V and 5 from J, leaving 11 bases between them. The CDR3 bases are TGTGCCAGCAGTGTACAGGGATGGACTGAAGCTTTCTTT. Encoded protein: CASSVQGWTEAFF.

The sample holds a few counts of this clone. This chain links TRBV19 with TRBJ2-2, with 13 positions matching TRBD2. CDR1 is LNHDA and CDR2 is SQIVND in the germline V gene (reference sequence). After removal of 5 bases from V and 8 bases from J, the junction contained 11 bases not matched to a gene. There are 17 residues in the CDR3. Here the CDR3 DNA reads TGTGCCAGTAGTCCCGGGACTAGCGGGACCTCTGGGGGGGAGCTGTTTTTT. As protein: CASSPGTSGTSGGELFF. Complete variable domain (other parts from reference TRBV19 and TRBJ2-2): DGGITQSPKYLFRKEGQNVTLSCEQNLNHDAMYWYRQDPGQGLRLIYYSQIVNDFQKGDIAEGYSVSREKKESFPLTVTSAQKNPTAFYLCASSPGTSGTSGGELFFGEGSRLTVL.

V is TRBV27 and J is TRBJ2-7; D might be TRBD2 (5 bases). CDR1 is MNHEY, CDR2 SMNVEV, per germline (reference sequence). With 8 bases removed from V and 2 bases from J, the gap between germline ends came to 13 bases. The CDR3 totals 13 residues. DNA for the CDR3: TGTGCCAGCGGGTGGGCGGAGGCCTACGAGCAGTACTTC. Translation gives CASGWAEAYEQYF.

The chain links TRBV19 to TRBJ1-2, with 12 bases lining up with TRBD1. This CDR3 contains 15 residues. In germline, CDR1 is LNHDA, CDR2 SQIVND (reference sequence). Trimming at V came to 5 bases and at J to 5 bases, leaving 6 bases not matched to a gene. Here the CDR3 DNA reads TGTGCCAGTAGTCCGGGACAGGGGGCGATTTATGGCTACACCTTC. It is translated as CASSPGQGAIYGYTF.

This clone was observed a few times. CDR3: CASSATSGTGGAKGYTF. The CDR3 region has the DNA TGTGCCAGCAGTGCTACCTCCGGGACAGGGGGCGCAAAGGGCTACACCTTC. The V gene is TRBV6-1, the J gene TRBJ1-2, with 12 bases that match TRBD1. Trimming cost V 4 bases and J 8 bases; bases outside gene matches: 14. There are 17 residues in the CDR3. Germline lookup yields CDR1 MNHNS and CDR2 SASEGT.

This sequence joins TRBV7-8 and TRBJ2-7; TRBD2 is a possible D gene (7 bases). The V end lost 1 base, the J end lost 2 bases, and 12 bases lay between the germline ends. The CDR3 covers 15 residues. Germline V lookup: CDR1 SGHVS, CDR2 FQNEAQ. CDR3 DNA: TGTGCCAGCAGCTTAGTACAGGGACTAACCTACGAGCAGTACTTC. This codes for CASSLVQGLTYEQYF.

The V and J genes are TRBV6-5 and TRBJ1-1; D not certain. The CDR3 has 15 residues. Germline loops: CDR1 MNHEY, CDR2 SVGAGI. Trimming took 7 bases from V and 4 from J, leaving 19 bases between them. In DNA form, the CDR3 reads TGTGCCAGCAAATTTGATCGGTATTCGGGCACTGAAGCTTTCTTT. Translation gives CASKFDRYSGTEAFF.

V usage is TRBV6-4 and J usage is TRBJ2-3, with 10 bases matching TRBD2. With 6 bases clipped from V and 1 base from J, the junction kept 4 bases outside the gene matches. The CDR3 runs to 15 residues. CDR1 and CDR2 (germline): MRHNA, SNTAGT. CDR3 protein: CASSPLAGGTDTQYF. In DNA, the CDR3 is TGTGCCAGCAGCCCTCTAGCGGGGGGCACAGATACGCAGTATTTT.

The CDR3 sequence is CASKPPPRGEQFF. DNA for the CDR3: TGTGCCAGCAAACCACCCCCTCGAGGTGAGCAGTTCTTC. The V gene is TRBV12-3 or TRBV12-4, the J gene TRBJ2-1; no definite D call. The CDR3 sequence is 13 residues long. The V gene lost 7 bases and the J gene lost 9 bases, with 16 bases spanning the gap.

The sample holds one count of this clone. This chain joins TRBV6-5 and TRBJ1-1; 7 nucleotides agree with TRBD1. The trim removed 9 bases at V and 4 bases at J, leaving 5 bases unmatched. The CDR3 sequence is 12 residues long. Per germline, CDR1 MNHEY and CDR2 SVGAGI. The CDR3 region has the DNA TGTGCCAGTCGGACAGGTCGCACTGAAGCTTTCTTT. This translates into CASRTGRTEAFF.

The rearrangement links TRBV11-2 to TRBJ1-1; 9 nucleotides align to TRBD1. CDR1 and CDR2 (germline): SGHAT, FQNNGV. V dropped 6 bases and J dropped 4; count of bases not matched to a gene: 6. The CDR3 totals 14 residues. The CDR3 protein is CASRYRGLGTEAFF. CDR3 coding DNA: TGTGCCAGCAGGTACAGGGGGCTGGGCACTGAAGCTTTCTTT.

CDR3 protein: CASSPKAGGRNEQFF. The CDR3 region has the DNA TGTGCCAGCAGTCCCAAGGCGGGGGGCAGGAATGAGCAGTTCTTC. V gene TRBV6-5 combines with J gene TRBJ2-1; TRBD2 agrees at 8 bases. The germline gives CDR1 MNHEY, CDR2 SVGAGI. This CDR3 contains 15 residues. The V and J ends lost 5 bases and 7 bases, in that order; junction bases with no gene match: 10.

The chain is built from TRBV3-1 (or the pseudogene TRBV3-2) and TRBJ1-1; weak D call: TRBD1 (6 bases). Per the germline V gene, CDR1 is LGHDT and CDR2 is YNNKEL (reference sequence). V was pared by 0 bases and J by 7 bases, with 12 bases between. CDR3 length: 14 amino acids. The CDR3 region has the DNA TGTGCCAGCAGCCAAGACTACAGGGATATTGAAGCTTTCTTT. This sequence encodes CASSQDYRDIEAFF.

The CDR3 nucleotides are TGTGCCAGCAGGATCGGACAGGGAGGGACTGAAGCTTTCTTT. Translation gives CASRIGQGGTEAFF. This chain connects TRBV11-2 to TRBJ1-1; 8 bases fit TRBD1. The V gene's germline CDR1 is SGHAT and CDR2 FQNNGV. The V gene end was trimmed by 6 bases and the J gene end by 5 bases; junction bases not matched to a gene: 8. CDR3 length: 14 residues.

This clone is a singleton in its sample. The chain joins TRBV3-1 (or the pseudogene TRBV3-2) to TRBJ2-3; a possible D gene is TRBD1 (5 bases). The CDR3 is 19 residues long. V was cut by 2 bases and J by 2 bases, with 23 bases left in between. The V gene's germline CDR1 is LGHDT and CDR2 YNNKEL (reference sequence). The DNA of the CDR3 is TGTGCCAGCAGCCAAATCGTTAGGGGCGTTGGACCAATCACAGATACGCAGTATTTT. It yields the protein CASSQIVRGVGPITDTQYF.

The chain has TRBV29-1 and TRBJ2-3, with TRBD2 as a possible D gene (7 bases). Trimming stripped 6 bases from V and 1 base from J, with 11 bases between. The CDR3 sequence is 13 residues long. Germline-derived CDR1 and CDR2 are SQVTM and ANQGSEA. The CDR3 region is CSVGGAGTDTQYF. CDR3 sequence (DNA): TGCAGCGTGGGGGGGGCGGGCACAGATACGCAGTATTTT.

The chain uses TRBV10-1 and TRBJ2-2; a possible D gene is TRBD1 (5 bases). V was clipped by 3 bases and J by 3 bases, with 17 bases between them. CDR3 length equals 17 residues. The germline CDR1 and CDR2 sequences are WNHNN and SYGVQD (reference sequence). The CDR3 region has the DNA TGCGCCAGCAGTGACCGACAGTCCCTAACCGACACCGGGGAGCTGTTTTTT. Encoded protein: CASSDRQSLTDTGELFF.

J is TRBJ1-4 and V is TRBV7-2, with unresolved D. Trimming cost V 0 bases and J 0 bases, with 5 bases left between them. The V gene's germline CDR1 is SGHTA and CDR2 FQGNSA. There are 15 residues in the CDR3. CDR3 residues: CASSLATTTNEKLFF. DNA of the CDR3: TGTGCCAGCAGCTTAGCGACAACAACTAATGAAAAACTGTTTTTT.

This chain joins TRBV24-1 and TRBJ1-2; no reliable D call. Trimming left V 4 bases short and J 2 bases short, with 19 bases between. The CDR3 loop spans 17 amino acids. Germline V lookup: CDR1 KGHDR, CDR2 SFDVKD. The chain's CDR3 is CATSDTGNPTTNYGYTF. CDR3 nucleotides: TGTGCCACCAGTGACACCGGGAACCCCACCACGAACTATGGCTACACCTTC.

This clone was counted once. As DNA, the CDR3 is TGTGCCAGCAGTGAGGCAGACCGGGACAAATTTATTAAGTCGATAGGAGCTTTCTTT. Protein product: CASSEADRDKFIKSIGAFF. The chain recombines TRBV6-1 with TRBJ1-1; tentative D call: TRBD1 (6 bases). CDR1 and CDR2 from the germline V gene are MNHNS and SASEGT. V was pared by 3 bases and J by 10 bases, with 33 bases between. The CDR3 covers 19 residues.

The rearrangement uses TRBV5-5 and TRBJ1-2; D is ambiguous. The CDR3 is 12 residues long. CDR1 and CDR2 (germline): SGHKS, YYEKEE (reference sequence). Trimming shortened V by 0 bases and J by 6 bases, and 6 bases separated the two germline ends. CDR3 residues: CASSLAGNGYTF. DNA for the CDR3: TGTGCCAGCAGCTTGGCGGGTAATGGCTACACCTTC. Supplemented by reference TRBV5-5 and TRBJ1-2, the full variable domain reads DAGVTQSPTHLIKTRGQQVTLRCSPISGHKSVSWYQQVLGQGPQFIFQYYEKEERGRGNFPDRFSARQFPNYSSELNVNALLLGDSALYLCASSLAGNGYTFGSGTRLTVV.

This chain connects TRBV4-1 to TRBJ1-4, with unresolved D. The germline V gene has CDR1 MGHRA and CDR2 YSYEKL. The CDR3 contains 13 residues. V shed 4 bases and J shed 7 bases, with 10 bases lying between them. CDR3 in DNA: TGCGCCAGCAGCCCCCTATCGGGTGAAAAACTGTTTTTT. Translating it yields CASSPLSGEKLFF.

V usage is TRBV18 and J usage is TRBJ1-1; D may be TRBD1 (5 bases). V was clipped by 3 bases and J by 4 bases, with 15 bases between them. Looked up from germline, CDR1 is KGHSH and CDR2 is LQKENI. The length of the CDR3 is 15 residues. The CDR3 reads CASSPGGGAGTEAFF. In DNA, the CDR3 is TGTGCCAGCTCACCCGGGGGGGGAGCGGGCACTGAAGCTTTCTTT.

The chain's CDR3 is CASCSSGGEVTGELFF. The CDR3 DNA follows: TGTGCCAGCTGTAGTAGCGGGGGGGAAGTCACCGGGGAGCTGTTTTTT. The gene calls are TRBV28 and TRBJ2-2; TRBD2 matches 11 bases. The J segment lost 4 bases and the V segment lost 8 bases, leaving 9 bases of the junction unmatched. CDR3 length: 16 residues. Germline V CDR1 and CDR2: MDHEN, SYDVKM. The full variable domain, with the rest looked up from reference TRBV28 and TRBJ2-2, is DVKVTQSSRYLVKRTGEKVFLECVQDMDHENMFWYRQDPGLGLRLIYFSYDVKMKEKGDIPEGYSVSREKKERFSLILESASTNQTSMYLCASCSSGGEVTGELFFGEGSRLTVL.